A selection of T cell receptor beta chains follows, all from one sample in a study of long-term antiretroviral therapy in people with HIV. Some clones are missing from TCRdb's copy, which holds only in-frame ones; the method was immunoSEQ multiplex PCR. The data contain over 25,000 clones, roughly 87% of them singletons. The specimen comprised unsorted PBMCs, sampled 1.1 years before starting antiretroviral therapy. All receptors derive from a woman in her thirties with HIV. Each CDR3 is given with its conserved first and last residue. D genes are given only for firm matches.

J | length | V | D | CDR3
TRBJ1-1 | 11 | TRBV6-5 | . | CASSYGWGAFF
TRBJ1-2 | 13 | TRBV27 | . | CASSFRDTTGYTF
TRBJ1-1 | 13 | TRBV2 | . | CASSVRANTEAFF
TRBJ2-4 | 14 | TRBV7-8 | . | CASSLAQNGDIQYF
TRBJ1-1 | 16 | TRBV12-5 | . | CASGLRGTQTNTEAFF
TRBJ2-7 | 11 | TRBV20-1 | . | CSLPFEGRQYF
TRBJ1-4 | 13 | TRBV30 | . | CAWSSGYNEKLFF
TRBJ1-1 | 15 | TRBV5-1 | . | CASSFQNRDNTEAFF
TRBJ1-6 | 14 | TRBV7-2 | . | CASSLLFYNSPLHF
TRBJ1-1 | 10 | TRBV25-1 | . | CASIGREAFF
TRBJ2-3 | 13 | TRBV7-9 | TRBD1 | CATPGQDRHTQYF
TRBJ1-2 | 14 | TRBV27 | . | CASSLAGNFYGYTF
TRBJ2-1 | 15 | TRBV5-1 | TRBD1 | CASSLGTGSYNEQFF
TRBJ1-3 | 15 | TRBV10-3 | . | CAISESIGTGNTIYF
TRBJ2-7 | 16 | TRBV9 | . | CASSVSDRPTIYEQYF
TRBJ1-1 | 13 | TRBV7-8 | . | CASSPSAYTEAFF
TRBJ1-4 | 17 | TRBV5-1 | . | CASSSGRAHSANEKLFF
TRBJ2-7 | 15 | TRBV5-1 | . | CASSLETGIAYEQYF
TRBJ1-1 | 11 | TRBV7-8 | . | CASSPTGEAFF
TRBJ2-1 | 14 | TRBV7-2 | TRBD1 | CASSRQGAMNEQFF
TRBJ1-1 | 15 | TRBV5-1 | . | CASSFSPSADTEAFF
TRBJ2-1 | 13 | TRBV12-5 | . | CASGLIPDREQFF
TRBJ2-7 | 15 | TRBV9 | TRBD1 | CASSKGQGAPYEQYF
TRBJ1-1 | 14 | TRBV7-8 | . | CASSLITGNTEAFF
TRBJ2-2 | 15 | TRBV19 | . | CASSPGQSNTGELFF
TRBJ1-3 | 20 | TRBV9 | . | CASTTRDDMGVPLHVDTIYF
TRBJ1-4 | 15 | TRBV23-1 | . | CASSHSRNGGEKLFF